One T cell receptor (beta chain) is described in this entry. In germline, CDR1 is SGHRS, CDR2 YFSETQ. The length of the CDR3 is 14 residues. Unmatched junction bases numbered 3, after V lost 4 bases and J lost 5 bases. The sample belongs to a study of blood T cell repertoires in COVID-19. Produced via immunoSEQ multiplex PCR; TCRdb's table is partial and in-frame only. The sample holds around 64,000 clones, around 86% seen once. The clonotype was recovered from a woman under 30 with acute or convalescent COVID-19. Sequencing used peripheral blood. This sequence joins TRBV5-1 and TRBJ2-1; 10 bases are a match to TRBD1. For the CDR3, the DNA is TGCGCCAGCAGCCCGGGACAGGGGAACAATGAGCAGTTCTTC. It codes for CASSPGQGNNEQFF.